Each of the 29 T cell receptor beta chains below was sequenced from the same sample in a study of T cells after yellow fever vaccination. Using its own MiXCR run on the 5' RACE reads, TCRdb lists one record per CDR3 protein. The data show about 160,000 distinct CDR3 sequences, more than 5.5% seen once. Specimen: CD4+ T cells sorted from PBMCs, collected around 5 days after the first yellow fever vaccination. All receptors come from a man between 18 and 35 years old who received the YFV17D yellow fever vaccine.

This chain uses TRBV12-3 or TRBV12-4 with TRBJ1-2; D ambiguous. This CDR3 region has 12 residues. V lost 5 bases and J 5 bases, leaving 9 bases between the germline ends. The CDR3 DNA is TGTGCCAGCAGTGTCCCCCCGTATGGCTACACCTTC. Its translation is CASSVPPYGYTF.

This clonotype was detected ten times or more. CDR3 region: CASSLGHYNQPQHF. The CDR3 DNA follows: TGTGCCAGCAGTTTAGGGCACTACAATCAGCCCCAGCATTTT. This chain joins TRBV27 and TRBJ1-5; no definite D call. V shed 2 bases and J shed 3 bases, with 8 bases lying between them. CDR3 length: 14 amino acids. Germline CDR1 reads MNHEY; CDR2 reads SMNVEV (reference sequence).

The chain is built from TRBV18 and TRBJ2-7; D perhaps matches TRBD1 (6 bases). The germline V and J ends were trimmed by 3 bases and 0 bases, with 9 bases remaining between them. CDR1 KGHSH and CDR2 LQKENI come from the germline V gene. The CDR3 length is 14 residues. CDR3 in amino acids: CASSPGQTSYEQYF. CDR3 in DNA: TGTGCCAGCTCACCGGGACAAACCTCCTACGAGCAGTACTTC.

This clonotype has more than one count but fewer than ten. The J gene is TRBJ1-2, the V gene TRBV5-1, with a weak D call TRBD1 (6 bases). The CDR3 is made up of 14 amino acids. Trimming stripped 4 bases from V and 6 bases from J, with 16 bases between. Germline CDR1 reads SGHRS; CDR2 reads YFSETQ. The CDR3 region is CASSPGQEKHGYTF. The CDR3 DNA is TGCGCCAGCAGCCCGGGACAAGAGAAACATGGCTACACCTTC.

In its sample, this clonotype was seen many times. V is TRBV29-1 and J is TRBJ2-3; the D call may be TRBD1 or TRBD2 (5 bases each). The germline gives CDR1 SQVTM, CDR2 ANQGSEA. V lost 7 bases to trimming and J lost 3 bases, with 14 bases between them. CDR3 length: 13 amino acids. The CDR3 DNA reads as TGCAGCGGCCGGGGACCTGGAACAGATACGCAGTATTTT. This encodes CSGRGPGTDTQYF.

This clonotype has ten or more counts. V is TRBV5-1 and J is TRBJ1-3; possible D gene TRBD1, 5 bases. This CDR3 spans 15 amino acids. In germline, CDR1 is SGHRS, CDR2 YFSETQ. Between the trimmed V and J ends, which lost 4 bases and 0 bases, there was a span of 11 bases. The CDR3 bases are TGCGCCAGCAGCCCCCAGGGTAACTCTGGAAACACCATATATTTT. The encoded protein is CASSPQGNSGNTIYF.

This clonotype was seen ten or more times. The chain is built from TRBV29-1 and TRBJ2-5; no firm D call. The CDR3 runs to 12 residues. Germline CDR1 reads SQVTM; CDR2 reads ANQGSEA. V lost 7 bases, J lost 5 bases, and 14 bases lay in between. The CDR3 DNA follows: TGCAGCGCCACGAGCCCCTGGGAGACCCAGTACTTC. Its translation: CSATSPWETQYF.

The genes are TRBV20-1 and TRBJ1-4; D is uncertain. The V gene lost 6 bases and the J gene lost 4 bases, with 12 bases spanning the gap. CDR1 and CDR2 (germline): DFQATT, SNEGSKA (reference sequence). The length of the CDR3 is 13 residues. Here the CDR3 DNA reads TGCAGTGCCCAAAACAGCGGTAATGAAAAACTGTTTTTT. Residues: CSAQNSGNEKLFF.

Concerning this clonotype itself: The junction shows a germline mismatch at one end, possibly a read error. The CDR3 sequence is CACSLGASGGASTDTQYF. CDR3 DNA: TGTGCCTGCAGTTTAGGTGCTAGCGGGGGGGCCAGCACAGATACGCAGTATTTT. J is TRBJ2-3 and V is TRBV12-3 or TRBV12-4; TRBD2 agrees at 12 bases. This CDR3 region has 18 residues.

This clonotype was picked up many times. V and J are TRBV6-2 or TRBV6-3 and TRBJ1-4; 8 bases agree with TRBD1. The CDR3 spans 14 residues. Germline trimming cut 4 bases from V and 8 bases from J; bases unmatched to any gene: 6. Germline V gives CDR1 MNHEY, CDR2 SVGEGT. For the CDR3, the DNA is TGTGCCAGCAGTTCCTGGACAGGGCACGAAAAACTGTTTTTT. Protein: CASSSWTGHEKLFF.

This clonotype has at least ten counts. The chain links TRBV6-5 to TRBJ2-3, with D tentatively TRBD1 (5 bases). V was pared by 8 bases and J by 3 bases, with 12 bases between. The germline gives CDR1 MNHEY, CDR2 SVGAGI. This CDR3 contains 13 residues. Here the CDR3 DNA reads TGTGCCAGCGTCCGGGCAGGGACAGATACGCAGTATTTT. This sequence encodes CASVRAGTDTQYF.

This rearrangement joins TRBV28 to TRBJ1-4, with 7 bases that match TRBD1. Germline V gene data show CDR1 as MDHEN and CDR2 as SYDVKM. V was pared by 11 bases and J by 4 bases, with 4 bases of the junction left unmatched. The CDR3 has 12 amino acids. The CDR3 coding sequence is TGTGCCTGCGGGACAGTTAATGAAAAACTGTTTTTT. The encoded protein is CACGTVNEKLFF.

Many counts were recorded for this clonotype. V is TRBV5-1 and J is TRBJ2-1; 8 bases are shared with TRBD1. Germline CDR1 reads SGHRS; CDR2 reads YFSETQ. V was pared by 4 bases and J by 9 bases, with 6 bases of the junction left unmatched. The CDR3 loop spans 13 amino acids. In DNA, the CDR3 is TGCGCCAGCAGCGCGGACAGGGTGGGTGAGCAGTTCTTC. Its protein is CASSADRVGEQFF.

V usage is TRBV24-1 and J usage is TRBJ2-5; 7 nucleotides match TRBD1. This CDR3 comprises 15 residues. Trimming at V came to 3 bases and at J to 5 bases, leaving 8 bases not matched to a gene. Germline CDR1 KGHDR, CDR2 SFDVKD. The chain's CDR3 is CATSDGDRAGETQYF. CDR3 bases: TGTGCCACCAGTGATGGCGACAGGGCAGGGGAGACCCAGTACTTC.

The rearrangement uses TRBV7-2 and TRBJ2-3; D not resolved. The CDR3 totals 13 residues. Germline CDR1 is SGHTA and CDR2 is FQGNSA. Trimming left V 4 bases short and J 5 bases short, with 10 bases between. The CDR3 sequence: CASSSTLGDTQYF. The CDR3 nucleotides read TGTGCCAGCAGCTCCACCCTTGGAGATACGCAGTATTTT. The full variable domain, its missing parts supplied by reference TRBV7-2 and TRBJ2-3, is GAGVSQSPSNKVTEKGKDVELRCDPISGHTALYWYRQSLGQGLEFLIYFQGNSAPDKSGLPSDRFSAERTGGSVSTLTIQRTQQEDSAVYLCASSSTLGDTQYFGPGTRLTVL.

This clonotype was detected a few times. This chain links TRBV30 with TRBJ2-3, with 9 bases identical to TRBD1. CDR1 GTSNPN and CDR2 SVGIG come from the germline V gene (reference sequence). Trimming took 2 bases from V and 3 from J; bases not matched to a gene: 12. This CDR3 contains 17 residues. CDR3 region: CAWSSGQGTRGTDTQYF. CDR3 coding DNA: TGTGCCTGGAGTTCGGGACAGGGCACTAGGGGGACAGATACGCAGTATTTT.

This clonotype appeared many times. The chain joins TRBV18 to TRBJ2-7; D unclear. This CDR3 is 14 amino acids long. CDR1 KGHSH and CDR2 LQKENI come from the germline V gene. The germline V and J ends were trimmed by 6 bases and 3 bases, with 15 bases remaining between them. The CDR3 region has the DNA TGTGCCAGCTCGCACCCAAAAGGTGACTACGAGCAGTACTTC. Translation gives CASSHPKGDYEQYF.

Many counts were recorded for this clonotype. The chain couples TRBV29-1 to TRBJ2-5; D possibly corresponds to TRBD2 (6 bases). The CDR3 loop spans 16 amino acids. CDR1 is SQVTM and CDR2 is ANQGSEA in the germline V gene. V gave up 0 bases and J gave up 5 bases, with 19 bases separating them. The chain's CDR3 is CSVEDFFRQAGETQYF. The DNA of the CDR3 is TGCAGCGTTGAAGACTTCTTCCGGCAGGCGGGGGAGACCCAGTACTTC.

The rearrangement links TRBV6-4 to TRBJ1-5; D may be TRBD1 (5 bases). Germline V gives CDR1 MRHNA, CDR2 SNTAGT. The CDR3 has 13 amino acids. With 6 bases removed from V and 4 bases from J, the gap between germline ends came to 10 bases. This CDR3 is CASSPGPNQPQHF. Written as DNA, the CDR3 is TGTGCCAGCAGCCCGGGACCGAATCAGCCCCAGCATTTT.

This clonotype turned up a few times. The chain uses TRBV9 and TRBJ1-1, with a weak D call TRBD1 (5 bases). Germline V gives CDR1 SGDLS, CDR2 YYNGEE. V shed 0 bases and J shed 1 base, with 10 bases lying between them. There are 15 residues in the CDR3. The DNA for the CDR3 is TGTGCCAGCAGCGTAGAAGGACATCGGAACACTGAAGCTTTCTTT. This encodes CASSVEGHRNTEAFF.

As to this clonotype: A much bigger clone sits one base away, suggesting this may be a read error. This chain joins TRBV6-5 and TRBJ2-7; 8 bases agree with TRBD1. This CDR3 is 15 amino acids long. The V gene's germline CDR1 is MNHEY and CDR2 SVGAGI. Trimming took 1 base from V and 3 from J; bases not matched to a gene: 5. The CDR3 loop is CASSYLGQASYEQYF. The CDR3 coding sequence is TGTGCCAGCAGTTACTTGGGACAGGCGAGCTACGAGCAGTACTTC.

This clonotype was observed at least ten times. J is TRBJ1-1 and V is TRBV10-3, with TRBD1 matching over 8 bases. Trimming removed 2 bases from V and 5 bases from J; junction bases left unmatched: 4. Per the germline V gene, CDR1 is ENHRY and CDR2 is SYGVKD. The length of the CDR3 is 14 residues. The CDR3 nucleotides read TGTGCCATCAGTGAGGGACAGGGAAGAACTGAAGCTTTCTTT. Protein product: CAISEGQGRTEAFF.

This clonotype was counted many times. The rearrangement links TRBV7-3 to TRBJ2-2, with 8 bases identical to TRBD1. This CDR3 has 15 residues. V trimming: 5 bases; J trimming: 3 bases; junction bases outside the gene matches: 5. Germline CDR1 SGHTA, CDR2 FQGTGA. CDR3 bases: TGTGCCAGCAGCACCGGGACAGGAGACACCGGGGAGCTGTTTTTT. Translating it yields CASSTGTGDTGELFF.

Worth noting for this clonotype: With a much larger clone just one base away, this may be a read error. The rearrangement joins TRBV5-6 to TRBJ1-1; 7 positions agree with TRBD1. Germline V gene data show CDR1 as SGHDT and CDR2 as YYEEEE. The length of the CDR3 is 14 residues. The CDR3 bases are TGTGCCAGCAGATTGGGGGACAGTGACACTGAAGCTTTCTTT. It translates to CASRLGDSDTEAFF.

Only a few counts were recorded for this clonotype. The genes are TRBV7-9 and TRBJ2-5; D is ambiguous. Trimming removed 0 bases from V and 3 bases from J, with 8 bases in between. From germline, CDR1 is SEHNR and CDR2 FQNEAQ (reference sequence). The CDR3 is 14 amino acids. CDR3 residues: CASSLAWHEETQYF. The CDR3 region has the DNA TGTGCCAGCAGCTTAGCGTGGCACGAAGAGACCCAGTACTTC.

This clonotype has at least ten counts. This chain uses TRBV7-2 with TRBJ2-5; D remains unclear. This CDR3 spans 14 amino acids. V shed 5 bases and J shed 4 bases, with 14 bases lying between them. The germline V gene encodes CDR1 SGHTA and CDR2 FQGNSA. The CDR3 DNA reads TGTGCCAGCAGCCAGCCGACCTTCGGAGAGACCCAGTACTTC. Amino acids: CASSQPTFGETQYF.

This clonotype has ten or more counts. J is TRBJ2-7 and V is TRBV20-1; the match to TRBD1 covers 8 bases. After removal of 4 bases from V and 2 bases from J, the junction contained 1 base not matched to a gene. The CDR3 loop spans 12 amino acids. Germline lookup yields CDR1 DFQATT and CDR2 SNEGSKA (reference sequence). CDR3 sequence: CSATDRAYEQYF. CDR3 nucleotides: TGCAGTGCTACGGACAGGGCCTACGAGCAGTACTTC.

The table lists this clonotype with many counts. The chain recombines TRBV5-1 with TRBJ2-2; the D gene is possibly TRBD2 (6 bases). Germline lookup yields CDR1 SGHRS and CDR2 YFSETQ. The CDR3 consists of 19 residues. V lost 5 bases and J 4 bases, leaving 27 bases between the germline ends. CDR3 residues: CASSSSVTELASSTGELFF. In nucleotides, the CDR3 is TGCGCCAGCAGTAGTAGTGTGACCGAACTAGCCTCGAGCACCGGGGAGCTGTTTTTT.

The chain carries TRBV6-1 and TRBJ1-2; 9 positions agree with TRBD1. This CDR3 has 16 residues. The germline CDR1 and CDR2 sequences are MNHNS and SASEGT. V dropped 5 bases and J dropped 7; count of bases not matched to a gene: 14. The CDR3 spells CASSPPWGTGFPGYTF. In nucleotides, the CDR3 is TGTGCCAGCAGTCCGCCTTGGGGGACAGGGTTTCCTGGCTACACCTTC.